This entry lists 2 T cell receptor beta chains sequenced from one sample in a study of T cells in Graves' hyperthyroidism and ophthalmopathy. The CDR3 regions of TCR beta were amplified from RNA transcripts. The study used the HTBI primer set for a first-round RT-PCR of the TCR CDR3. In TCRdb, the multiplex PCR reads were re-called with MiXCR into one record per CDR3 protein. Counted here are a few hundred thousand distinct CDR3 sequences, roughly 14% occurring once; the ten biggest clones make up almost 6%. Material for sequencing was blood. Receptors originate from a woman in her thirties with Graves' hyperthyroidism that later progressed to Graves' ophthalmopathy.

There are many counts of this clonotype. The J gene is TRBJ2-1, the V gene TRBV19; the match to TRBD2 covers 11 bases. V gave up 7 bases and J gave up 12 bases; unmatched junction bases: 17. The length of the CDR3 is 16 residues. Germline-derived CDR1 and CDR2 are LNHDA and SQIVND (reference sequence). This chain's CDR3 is CASTPPTGLAGGGQFF. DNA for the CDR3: TGTGCCAGTACCCCCCCGACGGGGCTAGCGGGAGGTGGGCAGTTCTTC.

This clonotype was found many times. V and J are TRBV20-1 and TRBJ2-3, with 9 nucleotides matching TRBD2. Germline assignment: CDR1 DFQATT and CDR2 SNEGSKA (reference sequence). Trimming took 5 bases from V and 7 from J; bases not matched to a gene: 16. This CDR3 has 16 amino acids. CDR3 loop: CSACAPLAGEEHTQYF. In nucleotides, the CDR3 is TGCAGTGCTTGTGCACCTTTAGCGGGAGAGGAACATACGCAGTATTTT.